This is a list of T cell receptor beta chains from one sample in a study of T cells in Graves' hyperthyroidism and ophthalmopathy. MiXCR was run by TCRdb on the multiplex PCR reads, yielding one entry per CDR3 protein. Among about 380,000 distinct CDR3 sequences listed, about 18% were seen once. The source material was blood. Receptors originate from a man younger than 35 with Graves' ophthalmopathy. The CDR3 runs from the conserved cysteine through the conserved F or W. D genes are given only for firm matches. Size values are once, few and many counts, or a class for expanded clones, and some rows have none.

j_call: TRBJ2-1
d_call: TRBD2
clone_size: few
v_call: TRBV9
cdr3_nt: TGTGCCAGCAGCATATTACCGGGACTAGCGGGGGGGGAGAGCTCCTACAATGAGCAGTTCTTC
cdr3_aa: CASSILPGLAGGESSYNEQFF

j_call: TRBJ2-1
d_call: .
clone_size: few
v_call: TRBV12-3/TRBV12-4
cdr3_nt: TGTGCCAGCAGTCCCCTTTCTCACACCATCTACAATGAGCAGTTCTTC
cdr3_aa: CASSPLSHTIYNEQFF

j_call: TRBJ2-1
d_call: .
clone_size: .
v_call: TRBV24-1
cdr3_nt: TGTGCCACCAGTCTCTCCAGAGTCAATGAGCAGTTCTTC
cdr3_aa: CATSLSRVNEQFF

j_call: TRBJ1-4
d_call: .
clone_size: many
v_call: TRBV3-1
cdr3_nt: TGTGCCAGCAGCTTTCCGGGTCCCGGCGAAAAACTGTTTTTT
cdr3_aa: CASSFPGPGEKLFF

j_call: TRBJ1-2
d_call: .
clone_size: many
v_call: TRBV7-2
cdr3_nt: TGTGCCAGCAGCAGAGGACGGACCATCCAGGGGGGCTACACCTTC
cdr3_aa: CASSRGRTIQGGYTF

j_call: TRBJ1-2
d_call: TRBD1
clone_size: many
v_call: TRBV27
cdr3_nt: TGTGCCAGCAGTTTTGGTCCTGGTACAGGGGATGGCTACACCTTC
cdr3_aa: CASSFGPGTGDGYTF

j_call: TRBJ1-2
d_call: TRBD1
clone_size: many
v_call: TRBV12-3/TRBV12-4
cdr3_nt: TGTGCCAGCAGCATCGGACAGGGTGACGGCTACACCTTC
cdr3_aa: CASSIGQGDGYTF

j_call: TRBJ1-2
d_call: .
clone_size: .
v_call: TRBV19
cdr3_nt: TGTGCCAGTACCTTAAGGGCCTTAAACTATGGCTACACCTTC
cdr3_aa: CASTLRALNYGYTF

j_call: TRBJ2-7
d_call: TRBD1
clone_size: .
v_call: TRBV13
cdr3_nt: TGTGCCAGCAGCTTATACGAGACAGGGCCCTACGAGCAGTACTTC
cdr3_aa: CASSLYETGPYEQYF

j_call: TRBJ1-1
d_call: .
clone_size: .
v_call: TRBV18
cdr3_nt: TGTGCCAGCTCTCCAGGGGTTATGAGCACTGAAGCTTTCTTT
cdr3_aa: CASSPGVMSTEAFF

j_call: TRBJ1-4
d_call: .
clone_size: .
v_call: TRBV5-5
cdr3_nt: TGTGCCAGCAGCCCCTCGGACCCGGGCAATGAAAAACTGTTTTTT
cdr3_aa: CASSPSDPGNEKLFF

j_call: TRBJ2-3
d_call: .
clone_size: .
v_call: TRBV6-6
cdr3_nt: TGTGCCAGCAGTTACGGAGCGGGCGATACGCAGTATTTT
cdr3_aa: CASSYGAGDTQYF

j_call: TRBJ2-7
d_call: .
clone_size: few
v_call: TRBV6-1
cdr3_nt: TGTGCCAGCAGACCCTTGAGGGATCACGAGCAGTACTTC
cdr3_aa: CASRPLRDHEQYF

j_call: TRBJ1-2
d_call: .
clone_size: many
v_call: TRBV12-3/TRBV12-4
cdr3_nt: TGTGCCAGCAGTTTAGCAGGGATGGAGGGCTACACCTTC
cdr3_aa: CASSLAGMEGYTF

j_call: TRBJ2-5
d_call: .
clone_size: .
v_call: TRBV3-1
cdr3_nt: TGTGCCAGCAGCCACTCCGACAGGCGTCACCTAGAAGAGACCCAGTACTTC
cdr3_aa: CASSHSDRRHLEETQYF

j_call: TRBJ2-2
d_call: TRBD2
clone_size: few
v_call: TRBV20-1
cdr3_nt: TGCAGTGCTAGGGGGGGTTGGGTCAGCGGGGGACTCACCGGGGAGCTGTTTTTT
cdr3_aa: CSARGGWVSGGLTGELFF

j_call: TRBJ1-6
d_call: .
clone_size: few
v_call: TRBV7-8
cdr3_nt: TGTGCCAGCAGCCCAACCCTTGGCGGCCTCGGGGTGCCCCTCCACTTT
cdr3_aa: CASSPTLGGLGVPLHF

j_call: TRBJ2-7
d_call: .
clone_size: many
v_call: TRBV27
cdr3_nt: TGTGCCAGCAGTTCCTACACTACGGGGCGGAACGAGCAGTACTTC
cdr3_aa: CASSSYTTGRNEQYF

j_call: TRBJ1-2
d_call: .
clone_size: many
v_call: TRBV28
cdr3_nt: TGTGCCAGCAGCCCTCGGGACCCCGCGGATGGCTACACCTTC
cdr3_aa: CASSPRDPADGYTF

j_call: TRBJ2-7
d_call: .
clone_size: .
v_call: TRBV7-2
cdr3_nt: TGTGCCAGCAGCCAACTCTTACGTTCCTACGAGCAGTACTTC
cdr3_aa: CASSQLLRSYEQYF

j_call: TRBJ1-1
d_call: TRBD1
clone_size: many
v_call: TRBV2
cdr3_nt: TGTGCCAGCAGTGACAGGGGGCTTGAAGCTTTCTTT
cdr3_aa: CASSDRGLEAFF

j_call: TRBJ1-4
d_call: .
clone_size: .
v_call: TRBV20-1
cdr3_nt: TGCAGTGCTAGAGCGCTGGGAGGGCAGGTTAATGAAAAACTGTTTTTT
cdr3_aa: CSARALGGQVNEKLFF

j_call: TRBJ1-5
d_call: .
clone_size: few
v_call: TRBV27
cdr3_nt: TGTGCCAGCAGTTACAGGGTGGGCAATCAGCCCCAGCATTTT
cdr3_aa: CASSYRVGNQPQHF

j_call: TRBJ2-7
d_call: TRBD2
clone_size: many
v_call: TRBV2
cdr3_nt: TGTGCCAGCACCTACCCGGGGGGGAGCTACGAGCAGTACTTC
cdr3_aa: CASTYPGGSYEQYF

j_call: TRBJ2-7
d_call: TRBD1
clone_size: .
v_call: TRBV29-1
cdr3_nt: TGCGGGGCGGGACAGGGACCCTACGAGCAGTACTTC
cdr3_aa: CGAGQGPYEQYF

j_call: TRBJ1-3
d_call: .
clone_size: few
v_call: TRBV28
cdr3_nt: TGTGCCAGCAGTGACCCGAGCGAGGTCCCCGCGGGAAACACCATATATTTT
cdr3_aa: CASSDPSEVPAGNTIYF

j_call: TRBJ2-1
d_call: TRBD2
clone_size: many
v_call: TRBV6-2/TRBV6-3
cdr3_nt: TGTGCCAGCAGTGGGGAGACTAGCCCTGTCTACAATGAGCAGTTCTTC
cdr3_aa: CASSGETSPVYNEQFF

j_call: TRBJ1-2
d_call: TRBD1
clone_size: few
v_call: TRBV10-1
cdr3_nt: TGCGCCAGCAGTGAGTCTTACGGGACAGGGGGAGTTGGCTATGGCTACACCTTC
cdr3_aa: CASSESYGTGGVGYGYTF

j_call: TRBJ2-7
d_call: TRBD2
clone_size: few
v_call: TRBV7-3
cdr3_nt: TGTGCCAGCAGCTTAACTTCCACTAGCGGGGCGCTCGAGCAGTACTTC
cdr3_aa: CASSLTSTSGALEQYF

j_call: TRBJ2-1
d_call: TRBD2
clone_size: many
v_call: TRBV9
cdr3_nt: TGTGCCAGCAGCGTAGGGCGGGGGGCGCTGGGGGAGCAGTTCTTC
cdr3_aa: CASSVGRGALGEQFF

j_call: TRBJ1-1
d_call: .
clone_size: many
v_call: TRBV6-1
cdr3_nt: TGTGCCAGCAGTTCCTACGCAGCGGCCACTGAAGCTTTCTTT
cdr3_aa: CASSSYAAATEAFF

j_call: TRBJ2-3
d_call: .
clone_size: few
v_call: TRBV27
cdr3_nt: TGTGCCAGCAGTTTTACGGACGACACAGATACGCAGTATTTT
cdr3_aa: CASSFTDDTDTQYF